This section outlines one TCR beta chain sequence together with its context. Its antigen is unidentified. The data originate from a study of cytomegalovirus exposure and HLA in healthy donors. Broader study findings: The later analysis indicated that the majority of CMV-associated TCR beta chains appeared HLA-restricted. In vitro checks showed that a few CMV-associated chains really do target CMV antigens. TCR beta sequences reportedly predicted the HLA-A and HLA-B alleles of most subjects accurately.

Germline lookup yields CDR1 MRHNA and CDR2 SNTAGT. Trimming removed 8 bases from V and 4 bases from J; junction bases left unmatched: 1. This CDR3 has 12 amino acids. The PCR used 60 Vbeta and 13 Jbeta primers. The data were produced by immunoSEQ multiplex PCR, yet TCRdb's version contains in-frame clones alone and is incomplete. The sample includes roughly 80,000 clones, around 70% of them seen just once. The sequence came from a woman aged 35 to 49 in good health and CMV-seropositive. The chain carries TRBV6-4 and TRBJ2-2, with 7 bases that match TRBD2. Material: PBMCs. The CDR3 sequence is CASGTTTGELFF. The CDR3 nucleotides read TGTGCCAGCGGGACTACCACCGGGGAGCTGTTTTTT.